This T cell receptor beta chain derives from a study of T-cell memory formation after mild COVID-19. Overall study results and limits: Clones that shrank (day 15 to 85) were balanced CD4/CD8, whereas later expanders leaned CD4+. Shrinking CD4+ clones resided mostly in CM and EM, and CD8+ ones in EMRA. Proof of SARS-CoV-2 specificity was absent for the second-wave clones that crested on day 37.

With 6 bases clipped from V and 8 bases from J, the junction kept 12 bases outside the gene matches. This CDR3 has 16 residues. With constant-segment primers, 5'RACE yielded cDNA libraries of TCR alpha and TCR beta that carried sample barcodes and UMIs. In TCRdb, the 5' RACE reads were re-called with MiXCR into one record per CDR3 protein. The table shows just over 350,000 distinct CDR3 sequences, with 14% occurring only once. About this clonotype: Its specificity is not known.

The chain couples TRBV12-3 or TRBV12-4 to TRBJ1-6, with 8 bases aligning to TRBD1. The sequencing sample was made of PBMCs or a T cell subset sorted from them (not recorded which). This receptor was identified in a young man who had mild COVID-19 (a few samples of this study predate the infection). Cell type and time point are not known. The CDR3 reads CASSRDRLNLYSPLHF. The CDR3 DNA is TGTGCCAGCAGCCGGGACAGGCTGAATTTGTATTCACCCCTCCACTTT.